This record covers a single T cell receptor beta chain. The clone's antigen remains unknown. Base qualities are not at hand, and no much larger clone is one base apart. This sample was included in a study of cytomegalovirus exposure and HLA in healthy donors (dated by TCRdb to the late 2010s). As for the study more broadly: An earlier analysis of roughly 610 of the donors reported about 280 Gb of sequence data and around 110 million unique TCR beta sequences obtained from roughly 170 million T cells. An early release covering 550 to 650 HLA-typed donors comprised around 300 gigabases of sequencing data and roughly 86 million unique TCR sequences. Among the approximately 400 genotyped donors, under 90% belonged to the genetic ancestry cluster associated with self-reported Caucasian donors. The study aimed to test whether cataloging public T cell receptors could reveal signatures of past pathogen exposure. Using immunosequencing, the study profiled T cell repertoires from fewer than 700 subjects and related those repertoires to cytomegalovirus serostatus. Besides the first cohort of hundreds of subjects, a separate validation cohort made up of over a hundred different subjects was used. High-throughput TCR immunosequencing, statistical association of individual TCRs with disease status, and machine learning were combined to predict cytomegalovirus infection status. A later analysis re-analyzed previously published TCR beta repertoires from hundreds of donors and added high-resolution HLA genotyping to study TCR occurrence patterns. In the later analysis, no new phenotypic data were used to find candidate immune exposures; instead, reliance was placed on TCR beta sequences and their occurrence across donors. In an earlier analysis of 587 of the donors, high-throughput TCR beta sequencing was used to judge whether each TCR beta V gene segment behaved as functional or pseudogenic. Donor age, sex, ethnicity and CMV serostatus were compiled alongside the repertoire data. In a later genetic analysis, genome-wide SNP genotypes for 398 of the 666 donors were used, and that subset was treated as a discovery cohort. Every repertoire in the discovery cohort had been generated on one and the same sequencing platform. HLA typing included class I and class II loci at four-digit resolution. Typing coverage differed by locus: A, B, C, DRB1 and DQB1 were typed in roughly 629-640 donors, DQA1 in roughly 510, DPA1 in around 610, and DPB1 in about 450. Roughly five DR-DQ haplotypes were handled as single units for association and clustering, since linkage in the cohort was strong. Among roughly 400 genotyped donors of the cohort, an average of roughly 230,000 unique TCR beta nucleotide sequences was sequenced per donor, of which about 18% were non-productive.

Sequences SGHDT (CDR1) and YYEEEE (CDR2) are obtained from the germline V gene. A distance of 14 bases separates the germline ends of V and J, which lose 4 bases and 9 bases respectively. From cysteine to phenylalanine, the CDR3 is 14 amino acids long. Solely the CDR3 DNA is kept, with 42 bases framed from the first base. The cohort comprised approximately 700 healthy bone marrow donors. At the time of sampling, every cohort member was nominally healthy, though immune exposures that went unrecorded were likely present. The donor tested CMV seropositive and was one of the 289 seropositive cohort members. Each donor provided a peripheral blood sample, and peripheral blood mononuclear cells were used for TCR beta sequencing. Genomic DNA extraction from the blood cell samples was performed with the Qiagen DNeasy Blood Extraction Kit. What the authors observed across the whole study: HLA typing was unavailable for some donors at each locus, so association tests used only the typed subset. Several of the top co-occurrence clusters appeared to be linked to parvovirus B19, influenza, CMV and Epstein-Barr virus, according to a later analysis. Some IMGT-functional V segments, including TRBV6-2 and TRBV6-3, could not be distinguished by the 87-base-pair reads and were therefore excluded. The classifier was reported to diagnose cytomegalovirus status with high specificity and sensitivity in both the original cohort and the validation cohort. CMV serostatus was the only immune exposure information available for the cohort. It was suggested by the authors that the approach could potentially be generalized to other disease states and immunological phenotypes. An earlier analysis of 450 to 750 of the donors showed that most TCR beta V segments appeared in productive rearrangements either about 87% or about 30% of the time, which broadly matched IMGT annotations. A later analysis found that TCR association rates varied across HLA loci, with DRB1 alleles showing the most associated TCRs and HLA-C alleles the fewest. A later genetic analysis associated a missense DCLRE1C variant with V-gene and J-gene trimming of TCR beta chains, and an independent cohort replicated the association. A later genetic analysis reported fewer N-insertions in productive TCRs among donors in an Asian-associated ancestry cluster than the roughly 700-donor mean. Most CMV-associated TCR beta chains appeared to be HLA-restricted in a later analysis, and the HLA associations seemed to be driven largely by CMV exposure. Three of the identified cytomegalovirus-associated TCR beta chains were confirmed in vitro to be specific for cytomegalovirus antigens. At a false discovery rate of 0.05, a later analysis linked 15,000 to 20,000 TCR beta sequences to specific HLA alleles. In the study, about 150 TCR beta chains were listed as associated with cytomegalovirus. A later analysis found that HLA-associated TCR beta chains were more clonally expanded and had lower generation probabilities than equally common non-associated chains. Because counts were too low, seventeen rarely observed V segments, including chromosome 9 orphons, were excluded from the earlier analysis of around 590 of the donors. Presence/absence analyses assumed roughly uniform sequencing depth across donors, an assumption that may not hold. Across donors, most TCR sequences were observed very rarely, whereas some public TCRs were present in many individuals. A cluster of highly shared sequence variants was judged likely to be a technical artifact of the sequencing pipeline. A further reported finding was that TCR beta sequences accurately predicted the HLA-A and HLA-B alleles for most subjects in the first cohort. Linkage disequilibrium might explain the correlated functional status among segregating V segments, but an unknown experimental factor could not be ruled out. Only TCR beta chains were sequenced in this cohort, and the absence of alpha or paired-chain data limited detectable features. When HLA alleles, especially DR and DQ, strongly co-occurred, attributing TCR associations to individual alleles was difficult.

The method behind the library was the immunoSEQ multiplex PCR assay. A mixture of 60 forward primers for TCR Vbeta segments and 13 reverse primers for TCR Jbeta segments was used in the multiplex PCR. Amplification of the CDR3 region of rearranged TCR beta genes was performed with a multiplex PCR assay on genomic DNA. The Illumina HiSeq System was used to sequence the amplified TCR beta libraries as 87-base-pair reads. From the authors' description of their analysis: In a later analysis, 70 million to 95 million unique TCR beta chains were counted across the 650 to 750 repertoires, and roughly 10 million of these chains were shared by at least two donors. Raw reads were error-corrected and collapsed into unique sequences with a nearest-neighbor algorithm that merged closely related sequences to remove PCR and sequencing errors. V, D and J gene segments were assigned by aligning CDR3 sequences to IMGT reference sequences. For a sequence to be retained, at least a six-nucleotide match to both a V gene segment and a J gene segment was required. A rearrangement counted as productive if the CDR3 had no stop codons and remained in frame with V and J, and every other rearrangement counted as non-productive. Following IMGT convention, CDR3 was defined as the stretch from the second conserved V-encoded cysteine to the conserved J-encoded phenylalanine. In an earlier analysis of some 550 of the donors, sequences lacking an unambiguous match to a single V gene segment were excluded. An earlier analysis of several hundred of the donors classified V segments as functional when productive rearrangements were above 56.7% and as segregating when the standard deviation between donors was above 5%. A statistical classification framework was built to diagnose cytomegalovirus status from the catalog of TCR beta chain sequences. In a later analysis, V and J genes were assigned by comparing TCR nucleotide sequences against IMGT/GENE-DB human TR gene sequences. In a later analysis, CDR3 sequences and most-parsimonious VDJ recombination scenarios were assigned using the TCRdist pipeline. In a later analysis, each TCR beta chain was defined by its CDR3 amino acid sequence together with its V-gene family, and reads without a unique V-gene family were excluded. A later analysis removed nearly 600 highly shared, low-generation-probability nucleotide sequences to deal with suspected cross-contamination and a sequencing artifact. A later analysis calculated a clonal expansion index for each public chain from normalized within-repertoire ranks of inferred template counts. In a later analysis, generation probabilities were computed with a VDJ recombination model fitted to out-of-frame rearrangements, and the resulting probabilities were checked against IGoR. A later analysis scored TCR-TCR, TCR-HLA and TCR-CMV co-occurrence with hypergeometric tests, applying a repertoire-size bias correction to TCR pairs. In a later analysis, false discovery rates were estimated by permuting HLA or CMV assignments 20 times. A later analysis grouped co-occurring TCRs with DBSCAN, adding TCRdist sequence similarity when clustering within HLA-allele-positive subsets. Repertoires with fewer than 30,000 or more than 120,000 public chains were left out of co-occurrence clustering, as were about five repertoires with anomalous nucleotide sharing. This is the immuneACCESS table as TCRdb keeps it, with only in-frame sequences that have V and J called. A part of the clones is gone; compared with another copy, unresolved V genes explain less than half, and the rest is unexplained. V and J calls plus clone size are reproduced from that table; the DNA served to infer D and trimming. In all, the sample holds 100,000 or so clones, and roughly 58% of those were seen once. The ten largest clones capture 4.5% to 5.5% of the sample.

The sequencing sample was made of PBMCs. This sequence uses TRBV5-6 and TRBJ1-6; the best D guess is TRBD1, with 6 bases matching. This clonotype was obtained from a woman in her twenties or thirties in good health and CMV-seropositive. CDR3 protein: CASSTDRLRSPLHF. At the DNA level, the sequence is TGTGCCAGCAGCACCGACAGGCTTCGTTCACCCCTCCACTTT.